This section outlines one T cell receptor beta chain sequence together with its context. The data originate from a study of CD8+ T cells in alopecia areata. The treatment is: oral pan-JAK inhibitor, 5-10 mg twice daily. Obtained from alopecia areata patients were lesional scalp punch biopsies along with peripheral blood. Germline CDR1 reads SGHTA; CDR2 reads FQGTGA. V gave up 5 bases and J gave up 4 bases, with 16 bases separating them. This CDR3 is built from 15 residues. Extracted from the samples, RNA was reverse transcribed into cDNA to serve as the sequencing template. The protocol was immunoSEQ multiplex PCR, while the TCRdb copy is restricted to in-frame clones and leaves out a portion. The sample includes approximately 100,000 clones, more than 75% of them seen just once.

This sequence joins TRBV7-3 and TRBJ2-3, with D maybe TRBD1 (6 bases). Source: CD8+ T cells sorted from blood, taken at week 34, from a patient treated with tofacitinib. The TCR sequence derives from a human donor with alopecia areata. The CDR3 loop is CASSQGWSGADTQYF. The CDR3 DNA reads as TGTGCCAGCAGCCAAGGGTGGTCAGGGGCAGATACGCAGTATTTT. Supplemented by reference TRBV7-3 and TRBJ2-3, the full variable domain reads GAGVSQTPSNKVTEKGKYVELRCDPISGHTALYWYRQSLGQGPEFLIYFQGTGAADDSGLPNDRFFAVRPEGSVSTLKIQRTERGDSAVYLCASSQGWSGADTQYFGPGTRLTVL.